The T cell receptor (beta chain) described here comes from a study of T cell repertoires in cytomegalovirus infection (dated by TCRdb to about 2019). Some background on the complete study: Recently identified HLA-C-restricted CMV epitopes, whose presentation resists viral immunomodulation, were targeted by peptide stimulations together with well-studied HLA-B-restricted epitopes. Donor HLA type was relevant to the analysis, because carriage of CMV infection together with the matching HLA type was indicated by public TCR beta signatures. Findings and caveats that apply to the study as a whole: Cumulative frequency of public TCR beta family members discriminated carriers of CMV infection plus the relevant HLA type in this cohort and an independent roughly 320-donor cohort. The ex vivo response was dominated by HLA-C-restricted CMV-specific TCR beta clonotypes, and the single most frequent clonotype in two of eight donors was supplied by these HLA-C-restricted clonotypes.

As regards this clonotype: Which antigen it targets is not known. One junction end disagrees with the germline gene, perhaps due to a read error.

The germline V gene gives CDR1 as MGHRA and CDR2 as YSYEKL. The CDR3 measures 14 amino acids from cysteine to phenylalanine. Just CDR3 DNA is preserved here, 42 bases in frame from base 1. TCRdb records Illumina HiSeq 1500 as the sequencer. TCRdb handled the public reads itself, with Q25 trimming in fastp and clone calling in MiXCR, and kept productive beta chains. Under each unique CDR3 protein, matching rows form one entry showing the most common genes and DNA. This sample holds 650,000 to 900,000 distinct CDR3 sequences; about 33% were observed only once. Around 12% of the sample belongs to the ten largest clones. The sample's treatment or condition label is to be understood as: in vitro stimulation with specific CMV peptide epitopes to enrich CMV-specific T cells.

The receptor was derived from a human donor in good health (CMV status not recorded). Some clones in this sample may be carry-over from other donors' samples. Recombination connected TRBV4-1 to TRBJ1-1; perhaps TRBD1 is the D gene, with 5 bases matching. The sequences come from cultured CD8+ T cells from PBMCs, collected from culture after CMV antigen stimulation. The CDR3 has the sequence CANSQGQGPTEAFF. The DNA reads as follows: TGCGCCAACAGCCAAGGGCAGGGACCCACTGAAGCTTTCTTT.